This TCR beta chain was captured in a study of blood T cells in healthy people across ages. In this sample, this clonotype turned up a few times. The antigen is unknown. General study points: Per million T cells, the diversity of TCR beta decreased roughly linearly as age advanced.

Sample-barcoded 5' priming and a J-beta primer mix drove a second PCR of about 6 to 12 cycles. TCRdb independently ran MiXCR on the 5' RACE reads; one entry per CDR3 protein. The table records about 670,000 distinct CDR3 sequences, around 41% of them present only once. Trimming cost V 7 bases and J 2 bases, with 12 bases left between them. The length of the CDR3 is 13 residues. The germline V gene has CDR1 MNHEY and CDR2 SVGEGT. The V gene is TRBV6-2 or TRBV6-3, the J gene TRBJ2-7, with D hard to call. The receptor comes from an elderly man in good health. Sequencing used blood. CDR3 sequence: CASNYGVTYEQYF. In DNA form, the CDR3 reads TGTGCCAGCAATTATGGCGTTACCTACGAGCAGTACTTC.